This TCR beta chain was documented in a study of blood T cell repertoires in COVID-19. For the study at large: Acute and convalescent COVID-19 specimens originated in the United States, Italy and Spain. Sources were T cells, B-cell-depleted T cells, or PBMCs; the material itself was cDNA or gDNA.

The germline V gene has CDR1 WSHSY and CDR2 SAAADI. The CDR3 length is 15 residues. Trimming cost V 6 bases and J 0 bases; bases outside gene matches: 4. Source study methods: By means of reference gene primer amplification, nucleated cell counts were estimated. The protocol was immunoSEQ multiplex PCR, while the TCRdb copy is restricted to in-frame clones and leaves out a portion. V and J calls and clone size come straight from that table; D and trimming were deduced from the DNA. The sample lists 150,000 to 200,000 clones, around nine tenths occurring once. This receptor was obtained from a human donor in a cohort sampled during active COVID-19. This sequence joins TRBV10-2 and TRBJ2-2; 7 nucleotides match TRBD2. Material for sequencing was peripheral blood. CDR3: CASRKAGPNTGELFF. DNA for the CDR3: TGCGCCAGCAGGAAAGCGGGGCCGAACACCGGGGAGCTGTTTTTT.